What follows are 25 T cell receptor beta chains derived from one specimen sequenced in a study of blood T cell repertoires in COVID-19. The repertoire was sequenced with immunoSEQ multiplex PCR; TCRdb's copy has only in-frame clones and lacks some. The sample holds hundreds of thousands of clones, around 87% seen once. Material: PBMCs or T cells enriched from blood (not recorded which). These receptors all come from a man aged 25 to 40 who had recovered from COVID-19.

J is TRBJ2-2 and V is TRBV9; the match to TRBD2 covers 9 bases. In germline, CDR1 is SGDLS, CDR2 YYNGEE. This CDR3 is built from 15 residues. Trimming removed 2 bases from V and 1 base from J; junction bases left unmatched: 0. For the CDR3, the DNA is TGTGCCAGCAGCGTTAGCGGGAGGAACACCGGGGAGCTGTTTTTT. Translation gives CASSVSGRNTGELFF.

This clone is a singleton in its sample. Here the CDR3 reads CASSLLTYPTDTQYF. The CDR3 nucleotides read TGTGCCAGCAGCTTATTAACCTATCCCACAGATACGCAGTATTTT. The chain has TRBV7-2 and TRBJ2-3, with unresolved D. Trimming stripped 2 bases from V and 2 bases from J, with 11 bases between. The CDR3 length is 15 residues. Germline V gene lookup returns CDR1 SGHTA and CDR2 FQGNSA.

The rearrangement uses TRBV5-1 and TRBJ2-1, with 9 bases identical to TRBD2. Germline values: CDR1 SGHRS, CDR2 YFSETQ. CDR3 length: 15 amino acids. Unmatched junction bases numbered 6, after V lost 0 bases and J lost 8 bases. This CDR3 is CASSLGGRAIDEQFF. The CDR3 DNA reads TGCGCCAGCAGCTTGGGCGGGAGGGCCATTGATGAGCAGTTCTTC.

This clone was counted a single time. The chain carries TRBV14 and TRBJ2-1; unclear D gene. The germline V and J ends were trimmed by 3 bases and 0 bases, with 6 bases remaining between them. Germline V gene lookup returns CDR1 SGHDN and CDR2 FVKESK. The CDR3 spans 14 residues. The CDR3 bases are TGTGCCAGCAGCCACGAGAGCTCCTACAATGAGCAGTTCTTC. Its protein is CASSHESSYNEQFF. Variable domain in full (rest from reference TRBV14 and TRBJ2-1): EAGVTQFPSHSVIEKGQTVTLRCDPISGHDNLYWYRRVMGKEIKFLLHFVKESKQDESGMPNNRFLAERTGGTYSTLKVQPAELEDSGVYFCASSHESSYNEQFFGPGTRLTVL.

The chain couples TRBV21-1 to TRBJ2-7; TRBD2, as called in the table, went unchecked against the DNA. TRBV21-1 is assigned pseudogene status. There are 16 residues in the CDR3. CDR3 bases: TGTGCCAGCAGCAGGGAGACCTCCGGGGTCGGGGACGAGCAGTACTTC. Protein: CASSRETSGVGDEQYF.

In this sample, this clone turned up once. This rearrangement joins TRBV18 to TRBJ2-5; no firm D call. The ends were cut back, 0 bases at V and 4 bases at J, with 6 bases in the middle. Germline values: CDR1 KGHSH, CDR2 LQKENI. This CDR3 region has 13 residues. The CDR3 coding sequence is TGTGCCAGCTCACCACCACTGTCAGAGACCCAGTACTTC. Protein: CASSPPLSETQYF.

The rearrangement joins TRBV27 to TRBJ2-1, with D unclear. The CDR3 extends over 17 amino acids. Germline V gene data show CDR1 as MNHEY and CDR2 as SMNVEV (reference sequence). The V end was cut by 2 bases, the J end by 1 base, with 15 bases between. In nucleotides, the CDR3 is TGTGCCAGCAGTTTAAAGGAGTGGCCCTCGTCCTACAATGAGCAGTTCTTC. Translation: CASSLKEWPSSYNEQFF.

This clone was seen once. The chain carries TRBV29-1 and TRBJ1-1; D may be TRBD1 (6 bases). Trimming shortened V by 6 bases and J by 0 bases, and 11 bases separated the two germline ends. CDR1 and CDR2 (germline): SQVTM, ANQGSEA. CDR3 length: 13 residues. The DNA for the CDR3 is TGCAGCGTCCGGACAGCTATGAACACTGAAGCTTTCTTT. This sequence encodes CSVRTAMNTEAFF. The full variable domain, in which reference TRBV29-1 and TRBJ1-1 provide the parts outside the CDR3, is SAVISQKPSRDICQRGTSLTIQCQVDSQVTMMFWYRQQPGQSLTLIATANQGSEATYESGFVIDKFPISRPNLTFSTLTVSNMSPEDSSIYLCSVRTAMNTEAFFGQGTRLTVV.

The chain recombines TRBV5-1 with TRBJ1-4; possibly TRBD1 for D (6 bases). The germline gives CDR1 SGHRS, CDR2 YFSETQ. This CDR3 contains 16 residues. The ends were cut back, 4 bases at V and 3 bases at J, with 16 bases in the middle. The CDR3 reads CASSPGQSLPNEKLFF. DNA of the CDR3: TGCGCCAGCAGCCCTGGACAGTCACTACCTAATGAAAAACTGTTTTTT.

This chain uses TRBV3-1 (or the pseudogene TRBV3-2) with TRBJ1-6; TRBD1 agrees at 8 bases. This CDR3 has 16 amino acids. Per the germline V gene, CDR1 is LGHDT and CDR2 is YNNKEL (reference sequence). Trimming took 4 bases from V and 5 from J; bases not matched to a gene: 7. In DNA, the CDR3 is TGTGCCAGCAGCCCCGTGACAGGGGTAAATAATTCACCCCTCCACTTT. It translates to CASSPVTGVNNSPLHF.

This clone has a handful of counts. This chain joins TRBV1 and TRBJ2-4; TRBD2 is the table's D call and was not checked against the DNA. TRBV1 is tagged as a pseudogene. The CDR3 sequence is 19 residues long. The CDR3 region is CTSSQTERELRRAKNIQYF. CDR3 sequence (DNA): TGCACCAGCAGCCAAACGGAGCGGGAGCTCCGTAGGGCCAAAAACATTCAGTACTTC.

CDR3 residues: CATSLAGSNNEQFF. In DNA form, the CDR3 reads TGTGCCACCTCACTAGCGGGGTCTAACAATGAGCAGTTCTTC. The chain couples TRBV10-3 to TRBJ2-1; 10 bases fit TRBD2. CDR1 and CDR2 (germline): ENHRY, SYGVKD. V lost 10 bases to trimming and J lost 5 bases; unmatched junction nucleotides: 8. The CDR3 covers 14 residues.

The V and J genes are TRBV11-2 and TRBJ2-5; D might be TRBD1 (6 bases). This CDR3 has 15 residues. V was shortened by 4 bases and J by 3 bases, with 15 bases between the two germline ends. Germline V gene lookup returns CDR1 SGHAT and CDR2 FQNNGV. The DNA of the CDR3 is TGTGCCAGCAGCTCAATAGAACAGGGTAAAGAGACCCAGTACTTC. Translation: CASSSIEQGKETQYF.

The chain is built from TRBV24-1 and TRBJ2-6; 11 bases agree with TRBD1. Germline CDR1 reads KGHDR; CDR2 reads SFDVKD. V lost 7 bases and J lost 2; bases outside the gene matches: 6. The CDR3 runs to 17 residues. DNA of the CDR3: TGTGCCACCAGCCCGGGACAGGGGGAGGCTGGGGCCAACGTCCTGACTTTC. It translates to CATSPGQGEAGANVLTF.

This rearrangement joins TRBV11-2 to TRBJ2-7, with 10 bases lining up with TRBD1. The CDR3 has 16 amino acids. Trimming cost V 5 bases and J 2 bases; bases outside gene matches: 9. The germline gives CDR1 SGHAT, CDR2 FQNNGV. The CDR3 loop is CASSTRTGTGAYEQYF. CDR3 DNA sequence: TGTGCCAGCAGCACCCGAACCGGGACAGGGGCCTACGAGCAGTACTTC.

The rearrangement links TRBV3-1 (or the pseudogene TRBV3-2) to TRBJ2-1; 9 positions match TRBD2. CDR3 length equals 15 residues. Per the germline V gene, CDR1 is LGHDT and CDR2 is YNNKEL (reference sequence). V gave up 4 bases and J gave up 5 bases; unmatched junction bases: 6. The CDR3 region has the DNA TGTGCCAGCAGCCTGGGACTAGCTCAGAACAATGAGCAGTTCTTC. This codes for CASSLGLAQNNEQFF.

CDR3 in amino acids: CASREGARNYGYTF. The CDR3 DNA is TGTGCCAGCAGGGAGGGTGCCAGGAACTATGGCTACACCTTC. This rearrangement joins TRBV28 to TRBJ1-2, with D unresolved. There are 14 residues in the CDR3. Germline CDR1 MDHEN, CDR2 SYDVKM. Deletions cut 6 bases from V and 2 bases from J, with 13 bases between.

This clone has only a few counts. The chain carries TRBV5-1 and TRBJ1-6; 12 nucleotides line up with TRBD1. CDR1 SGHRS and CDR2 YFSETQ come from the germline V gene. CDR3 size: 16 residues. The V segment lost 6 bases and the J segment 7 bases; nucleotides outside the gene matches: 8. CDR3 sequence reads: CASMPGQGAINSPLHF. The CDR3 DNA sequence: TGCGCCAGCATGCCGGGACAGGGGGCGATCAATTCACCCCTCCACTTT.

The chain combines TRBV9 with TRBJ2-7; 7 nucleotides line up with TRBD2. Germline V gene sequence: CDR1 SGDLS, CDR2 YYNGEE. V was clipped by 0 bases and J by 3 bases; unmatched bases: 9. The CDR3 length is 16 residues. CDR3 in amino acids: CASSVASGQSNYEQYF. DNA of the CDR3: TGTGCCAGCAGCGTAGCTAGCGGACAAAGTAACTACGAGCAGTACTTC.

The chain employs TRBV18 and TRBJ2-7; no firm D call. V lost 0 bases and J lost 7, with 16 bases in between. This CDR3 is 15 amino acids long. Germline CDR1 KGHSH, CDR2 LQKENI. The CDR3 bases are TGTGCCAGCTCACCACCCCCTAGAACTCTCGGGGAGCAGTACTTC. This encodes CASSPPPRTLGEQYF. Variable domain in full (rest from reference TRBV18 and TRBJ2-7): NAGVMQNPRHLVRRRGQEARLRCSPMKGHSHVYWYRQLPEEGLKFMVYLQKENIIDESGMPKERFSAEFPKEGPSILRIQQVVRGDSAAYFCASSPPPRTLGEQYFGPGTRLTVT.

This chain uses TRBV6-6 with TRBJ2-5; TRBD2 might be the D (6 bases). CDR1 and CDR2 from the germline V gene are MNHNY and SVGAGI (reference sequence). The CDR3 has 16 residues. V was trimmed by 5 bases and J by 5 bases, leaving 21 bases between them. The CDR3 DNA sequence: TGTGCCAGCAGTCCACCCCCGGAAGGGAGCGGGGAGACCCAGTACTTC. Its protein product is CASSPPPEGSGETQYF.

This clone was seen just once. The rearrangement links TRBV11-2 to TRBJ2-1; the match to TRBD2 covers 13 bases. The CDR3 covers 15 residues. CDR1 is SGHAT and CDR2 is FQNNGV in the germline V gene. The V and J ends lost 4 bases and 4 bases, in that order; junction bases with no gene match: 1. The CDR3: CASSSGLAGYNEQFF. CDR3 in DNA: TGTGCCAGCAGCTCGGGACTAGCGGGATACAATGAGCAGTTCTTC.

CDR3 residues: CASTFRDEQFF. Here the CDR3 DNA reads TGTGCCAGCACCTTCAGGGATGAGCAGTTCTTC. This chain joins TRBV27 and TRBJ2-1; tentatively, D is TRBD1 (5 bases). This CDR3 is built from 11 residues. CDR1 and CDR2 (germline): MNHEY, SMNVEV (reference sequence). V lost 7 bases to trimming and J lost 8 bases, with 9 bases between them.

This rearrangement joins TRBV25-1 to TRBJ1-3, with TRBD1 as a possible D gene (5 bases). This CDR3 has 13 residues. V was pared by 4 bases and J by 4 bases, with 8 bases between. Germline V gives CDR1 MGHDK, CDR2 SYGVNS. CDR3 sequence: CASSGQGGNTIYF. CDR3 DNA: TGTGCCAGCAGTGGCCAGGGAGGAAACACCATATATTTT.

The chain couples TRBV18 to TRBJ2-3; maybe TRBD2 (7 bases). Germline V gene data show CDR1 as KGHSH and CDR2 as LQKENI. The CDR3 is made up of 15 amino acids. V lost 4 bases, J lost 0 bases, and 11 bases lay in between. Here the CDR3 DNA reads TGTGCCAGCTCACGGGGGGGCGCGAGCACAGATACGCAGTATTTT. Residues: CASSRGGASTDTQYF.